Below, 15 T cell receptor beta chains from the same sample are listed, as sequenced in a study of blood T cell repertoires in COVID-19 (dated by TCRdb to the early 2020s). The protocol used for the library was the immunoSEQ multiplex PCR assay. As stored in TCRdb, this immuneACCESS dataset retains in-frame rearrangements with V and J assigned. A fraction of the clones does not appear; measured against another copy, unresolved V genes explain less than half of the discrepancy, and the remainder lacks a known reason. The table for this sample lists under 300,000 clones; over 70% of them were counted only once. About 3.1% of the sample goes to the ten largest clones. Material for sequencing was peripheral blood. The origin of the receptors is a woman aged 80 or over with acute or convalescent COVID-19.

The chain employs TRBV9 and TRBJ1-3, with D possibly TRBD1 on 5 matching bases. V dropped 3 bases and J dropped 4 bases, with 20 bases sitting between them. Per germline, CDR1 SGDLS and CDR2 YYNGEE. The CDR3 covers 17 residues. The CDR3 bases are TGTGCCAGCAGCGGACCCCTCTTGGGAGGGGCCGGAAACACCATATATTTT. Translation: CASSGPLLGGAGNTIYF.

This chain links TRBV9 with TRBJ2-6; D is perhaps TRBD1 (5 bases). V was pared by 0 bases and J by 0 bases, with 13 bases between. Germline V gene sequence: CDR1 SGDLS, CDR2 YYNGEE. The CDR3 is 18 amino acids. The chain's CDR3 is CASSVGQGFFSGANVLTF. CDR3 nucleotide sequence: TGTGCCAGCAGCGTAGGGCAGGGATTTTTCTCTGGGGCCAACGTCCTGACTTTC.

This clone turned up a few times. This chain uses TRBV10-3 with TRBJ1-2; TRBD1 aligns across 10 bases. The CDR3 extends over 14 amino acids. V shed 5 bases, J shed 6 bases, and the junction held 6 bases outside the gene matches. The V gene's germline CDR1 is ENHRY and CDR2 SYGVKD. CDR3 sequence (DNA): TGTGCCATCAGTTCAGACAGGGGGCGCAATGGCTACACCTTC. It encodes CAISSDRGRNGYTF.

The chain joins TRBV5-5 to TRBJ2-3, with 10 nucleotides matching TRBD1. V shed 4 bases, J shed 1 base, and the junction held 6 bases outside the gene matches. This CDR3 comprises 16 residues. Germline V gene sequence: CDR1 SGHKS, CDR2 YYEKEE (reference sequence). CDR3 sequence: CASSRRTGGRTDTQYF. The CDR3 region has the DNA TGTGCCAGCAGCCGGCGGACAGGGGGGCGCACAGATACGCAGTATTTT.

This chain joins TRBV3-1 (or the pseudogene TRBV3-2) and TRBJ2-1; D is possibly TRBD2 (6 bases). Germline V CDR1 and CDR2: LGHDT, YNNKEL (reference sequence). The CDR3 spans 14 residues. The ends were cut back, 3 bases at V and 6 bases at J, with 12 bases in the middle. The CDR3 DNA reads as TGTGCCAGCAGCCAGAGGGGCGGGACCAATGAGCAGTTCTTC. Protein product: CASSQRGGTNEQFF.

This clone has more than one count but fewer than ten. This chain links TRBV2 with TRBJ1-4; 8 bases map to TRBD1. Germline CDR1 is SNHLY and CDR2 is FYNNEI. The V gene end was trimmed by 6 bases and the J gene end by 6 bases; junction bases not matched to a gene: 9. This CDR3 region has 15 residues. CDR3 in amino acids: CASRQLRGQDEKLFF. The CDR3 region has the DNA TGTGCCAGCAGGCAACTCAGGGGGCAGGATGAAAAACTGTTTTTT.

The gene calls are TRBV4-1 and TRBJ2-7; TRBD1 matches 11 bases. Germline-derived CDR1 and CDR2 are MGHRA and YSYEKL. V lost 3 bases, J lost 3 bases, and 4 bases stayed unmatched. The CDR3 is made up of 15 amino acids. DNA of the CDR3: TGCGCCAGCAGCCACCCGGGACAGGGGGTCTACGAGCAGTACTTC. The encoded protein is CASSHPGQGVYEQYF.

The chain carries TRBV6-2 or TRBV6-3 and TRBJ1-1; TRBD1 aligns across 7 bases. There are 16 residues in the CDR3. Germline V gene data show CDR1 as MNHEY and CDR2 as SVGEGT. The junction had 4 bases not matched to a gene; V was cut back by 0 bases and J by 0 bases. CDR3: CASSYSRQGLNTEAFF. The CDR3 DNA reads as TGTGCCAGCAGTTACTCCCGACAGGGCCTGAACACTGAAGCTTTCTTT.

In its sample, this clone was seen a few times. This chain joins TRBV5-1 and TRBJ1-2, with 7 bases that match TRBD1. The CDR3 length is 15 residues. Germline V lookup: CDR1 SGHRS, CDR2 YFSETQ. The V gene end was trimmed by 3 bases and the J gene end by 3 bases; junction bases not matched to a gene: 8. The CDR3 nucleotides read TGCGCCAGCAGCTCGGGACAGACACGCCACTATGGCTACACCTTC. This sequence encodes CASSSGQTRHYGYTF.

The chain is built from TRBV5-1 and TRBJ2-3; a weak D match, TRBD2 (7 bases). CDR3 size: 15 residues. Germline V gene data show CDR1 as SGHRS and CDR2 as YFSETQ. V lost 4 bases, J lost 0 bases, and 12 bases lay in between. The CDR3 DNA reads TGCGCCAGCAGCGGAGGGGGGGCTAGCACAGATACGCAGTATTTT. This translates into CASSGGGASTDTQYF. The complete variable domain, with remaining parts taken from reference TRBV5-1 and TRBJ2-3, reads KAGVTQTPRYLIKTRGQQVTLSCSPISGHRSVSWYQQTPGQGLQFLFEYFSETQRNKGNFPGRFSGRQFSNSRSEMNVSTLELGDSALYLCASSGGGASTDTQYFGPGTRLTVL.

This clone was observed a few times. The gene calls are TRBV18 and TRBJ1-6, with 10 bases matching TRBD1. The J segment lost 8 bases and the V segment lost 6 bases, leaving 7 bases of the junction unmatched. The germline CDR1 and CDR2 sequences are KGHSH and LQKENI. This CDR3 is built from 15 residues. The CDR3 sequence: CASSPLGTGDSPLHF. CDR3 coding DNA: TGTGCCAGCTCGCCTCTTGGGACAGGGGATTCACCCCTCCACTTT.

The rearrangement uses TRBV10-3 and TRBJ2-1, with a weak D call TRBD2 (7 bases). Germline V gives CDR1 ENHRY, CDR2 SYGVKD. This CDR3 has 16 amino acids. Trimming shortened V by 3 bases and J by 8 bases, and 20 bases separated the two germline ends. DNA of the CDR3: TGTGCCATCAGTGATCCGACTAGCCGGGGGCCTCATGAGCAGTTCTTC. Translated, it gives CAISDPTSRGPHEQFF.

This clone was seen only a few times. The CDR3 DNA follows: TGTGCCAGCAGTGAAACAGGGTGGAATTCACCCCTCCACTTT. Translated: CASSETGWNSPLHF. The chain has TRBV6-1 and TRBJ1-6, with TRBD1 as a possible D gene (6 bases). Germline V gives CDR1 MNHNS, CDR2 SASEGT. Between the trimmed V and J ends, which lost 2 bases and 7 bases, there was a span of 9 bases. This CDR3 contains 14 residues.

V is TRBV7-9 and J is TRBJ1-1; D is possibly TRBD1 (6 bases). The V gene's germline CDR1 is SEHNR and CDR2 FQNEAQ (reference sequence). CDR3 length: 12 residues. V lost 3 bases and J lost 7, with 9 bases in between. The CDR3 bases are TGTGCCAGCAGCTTCGGACAGCTTGAAGCTTTCTTT. Amino acid sequence: CASSFGQLEAFF.

The chain couples TRBV2 to TRBJ1-2, with unresolved D. Germline-derived CDR1 and CDR2 are SNHLY and FYNNEI. The CDR3 is 13 residues long. V was clipped by 2 bases and J by 2 bases, with 6 bases between them. The CDR3 loop is CASSESGNYGYTF. CDR3 bases: TGTGCCAGCAGTGAATCGGGAAACTATGGCTACACCTTC.